The 18 T cell receptor beta chains reported below all come from one sample, sequenced in a study of blood T cell repertoires in COVID-19. Clones were read by immunoSEQ multiplex PCR, and TCRdb kept only the in-frame ones, dropping some. Among tens of thousands of clones, around four fifths were seen once, and the ten largest hold approximately 5%. The sample comprised peripheral blood. The receptors were sampled from a man between 65 and 79 years old with acute or convalescent COVID-19.

The rearrangement links TRBV18 to TRBJ2-1, with 10 bases matching TRBD1. V gave up 6 bases and J gave up 12 bases; unmatched junction bases: 8. Germline V gene lookup returns CDR1 KGHSH and CDR2 LQKENI. The CDR3 has 13 amino acids. The CDR3 here is CASSPAGTGAQFF. CDR3 nucleotide sequence: TGTGCCAGCTCCCCAGCGGGGACAGGGGCGCAGTTCTTC.

V is TRBV25-1 and J is TRBJ1-3; no definite D call. CDR1 is MGHDK, CDR2 SYGVNS, per germline. Trimming pared 5 bases from V and 2 bases from J, leaving 16 bases between. The CDR3 sequence is 16 residues long. The chain's CDR3 is CASSPPRDDTGNTIYF. CDR3 coding DNA: TGTGCCAGCAGTCCGCCCCGGGATGATACTGGAAACACCATATATTTT. Full variable domain (remainder filled in from reference TRBV25-1 and TRBJ1-3): EADIYQTPRYLVIGTGKKITLECSQTMGHDKMYWYQQDPGMELHLIHYSYGVNSTEKGDLSSESTVSRIRTEHFPLTLESARPSHTSQYLCASSPPRDDTGNTIYFGEGSWLTVV.

This clone was detected ten times or more. The gene calls are TRBV2 and TRBJ1-2; possibly TRBD1 for D (5 bases). The germline gives CDR1 SNHLY, CDR2 FYNNEI. This CDR3 is 14 amino acids long. V lost 2 bases to trimming and J lost 4 bases, with 11 bases between them. CDR3 in DNA: TGTGCCAGCAGTGAACGGAGGGGACTCTATGGCTACACCTTC. It specifies CASSERRGLYGYTF.

V is TRBV28 and J is TRBJ2-5; weak D call: TRBD1 (7 bases). V was clipped by 11 bases and J by 1 base, with 11 bases between them. Germline V gene sequence: CDR1 MDHEN, CDR2 SYDVKM. The CDR3 covers 12 residues. The CDR3 here is CASGGIQETQYF. The CDR3 DNA sequence: TGTGCCTCAGGGGGGATCCAAGAGACCCAGTACTTC. The full variable domain, completed using reference TRBV28 and TRBJ2-5, is DVKVTQSSRYLVKRTGEKVFLECVQDMDHENMFWYRQDPGLGLRLIYFSYDVKMKEKGDIPEGYSVSREKKERFSLILESASTNQTSMYLCASGGIQETQYFGPGTRLLVL.

This clone has just one count. The chain employs TRBV6-5 and TRBJ2-7; TRBD1 aligns across 7 bases. CDR1 MNHEY and CDR2 SVGAGI come from the germline V gene. V lost 6 bases, J lost 5 bases, and 7 bases stayed unmatched. The CDR3 has 13 residues. The CDR3 region has the DNA TGTGCCAGCAGAGGAACAGGGGCCCACGAGCAGTACTTC. Translating it yields CASRGTGAHEQYF.

The chain carries TRBV5-1 and TRBJ2-1; D ambiguous. Trimming took 0 bases from V and 9 from J, leaving 10 bases between them. From germline, CDR1 is SGHRS and CDR2 YFSETQ. This CDR3 has 13 amino acids. The chain's CDR3 is CASSLDPSGEQFF. Here the CDR3 DNA reads TGCGCCAGCAGCTTGGACCCCTCGGGTGAGCAGTTCTTC.

With regard to this clone: One end of the junction fails to match germline, which may point to a read error. The chain uses TRBV7-6 and TRBJ2-2; tentatively, D is TRBD1 (6 bases). The CDR3 runs to 16 residues. Germline-derived CDR1 and CDR2 are SGHVS and FNYEAQ. Written as DNA, the CDR3 is TGTGCCAGCAGCCTAGCCGGGACAAAGAACACCGGGGAGCTGTTTTTT. Translated: CASSLAGTKNTGELFF.

The CDR3 is CASSLDRGDGYTF. Here the CDR3 DNA reads TGTGCCAGCAGTCTCGACAGGGGGGATGGCTACACCTTC. The chain links TRBV6-5 to TRBJ1-2; 9 bases line up with TRBD1. CDR1 is MNHEY, CDR2 SVGAGI, per germline. Trimming cost V 5 bases and J 6 bases; bases outside gene matches: 4. CDR3 size: 13 residues.

The chain links TRBV29-1 to TRBJ2-7; 10 nucleotides line up with TRBD1. With 7 bases clipped from V and 2 bases from J, the junction kept 2 bases outside the gene matches. The CDR3 is 12 amino acids. CDR1 is SQVTM and CDR2 is ANQGSEA in the germline V gene. As DNA, the CDR3 is TGCAGCGCAGGACAGGGGGCCTACGAGCAGTACTTC. Protein sequence: CSAGQGAYEQYF.

The V gene is TRBV5-1, the J gene TRBJ2-3; no clear D gene. Between the trimmed V and J ends, which lost 0 bases and 3 bases, there was a span of 8 bases. Germline lookup yields CDR1 SGHRS and CDR2 YFSETQ. The CDR3 sequence is 14 residues long. CDR3 coding DNA: TGCGCCAGCAGCTTGGTGGTAGCTACAGATACGCAGTATTTT. As protein: CASSLVVATDTQYF.

This clone was detected only a few times. This rearrangement joins TRBV6-6 to TRBJ1-3; D might be TRBD1 (6 bases). There are 15 residues in the CDR3. In germline, CDR1 is MNHNY, CDR2 SVGAGI (reference sequence). V was shortened by 2 bases and J by 1 base, with 9 bases between the two germline ends. CDR3 amino acids: CASSYGTGSGNTIYF. DNA of the CDR3: TGTGCCAGCAGTTACGGTACAGGGTCTGGAAACACCATATATTTT.

The V and J genes are TRBV6-1 and TRBJ1-2; tentatively, D is TRBD1 (6 bases). The length of the CDR3 is 14 residues. V lost 1 base to trimming and J lost 4 bases, with 10 bases between them. Germline CDR1 reads MNHNS; CDR2 reads SASEGT. In nucleotides, the CDR3 is TGTGCCAGCAGTGAAGGGGGACATGGCTATGGCTACACCTTC. As protein: CASSEGGHGYGYTF.

The gene calls are TRBV5-1 and TRBJ1-2; no firm D call. CDR3 length: 14 residues. In germline, CDR1 is SGHRS, CDR2 YFSETQ. V was clipped by 0 bases and J by 0 bases, with 6 bases between them. In DNA, the CDR3 is TGCGCCAGCAGCTTGGGGGGAGCTAACTATGGCTACACCTTC. This translates into CASSLGGANYGYTF.

CDR3: CASSHRTATEAFF. For the CDR3, the DNA is TGTGCCAGCAGCCATCGGACTGCGACCGAAGCTTTCTTT. The genes are TRBV3-1 (or the pseudogene TRBV3-2) and TRBJ1-1; D is unclear. V was shortened by 3 bases and J by 8 bases, with 13 bases between the two germline ends. Germline values: CDR1 LGHDT, CDR2 YNNKEL (reference sequence). The CDR3 sequence is 13 residues long.

The J gene is TRBJ2-2, the V gene TRBV5-4, with 7 bases lining up with TRBD2. CDR1 is SGHNT and CDR2 is YYREEE in the germline V gene (reference sequence). The V gene end was trimmed by 4 bases and the J gene end by 0 bases; junction bases not matched to a gene: 3. The CDR3 is 15 residues long. The CDR3 bases are TGTGCCAGCAGCCCCGGGGGGACGAACACCGGGGAGCTGTTTTTT. Its protein is CASSPGGTNTGELFF.

This clone appeared once. The rearrangement links TRBV5-1 to TRBJ2-2; 8 bases line up with TRBD2. Trimming cost V 0 bases and J 0 bases; bases outside gene matches: 4. The CDR3 extends over 17 amino acids. Germline V lookup: CDR1 SGHRS, CDR2 YFSETQ. CDR3 coding DNA: TGCGCCAGCAGCTTGGATGGTAGCGGGGCGAACACCGGGGAGCTGTTTTTT. The encoded protein is CASSLDGSGANTGELFF.

The rearrangement joins TRBV29-1 to TRBJ2-5; 10 nucleotides agree with TRBD1. Losses at the gene ends were 4 bases for V and 5 bases for J; bases not matched to a gene: 7. CDR3 length: 14 amino acids. Germline loops: CDR1 SQVTM, CDR2 ANQGSEA. The CDR3 sequence: CSVGWDRGRETQYF. The CDR3 nucleotides are TGCAGCGTTGGTTGGGACAGGGGCCGGGAGACCCAGTACTTC.

The V call is TRBV5-8, the J call TRBJ2-1; 9 bases are a match to TRBD2. J gave up 6 bases and V 2 bases, and 15 bases lay outside the gene matches. CDR3 length equals 18 residues. Germline V CDR1 and CDR2: SGHTS, YDEGEE. DNA for the CDR3: TGTGCCAGCAGCTTTCTTCGCCCGGCGGGGGGGCGGGGCAATGAGCAGTTCTTC. Encoded protein: CASSFLRPAGGRGNEQFF.